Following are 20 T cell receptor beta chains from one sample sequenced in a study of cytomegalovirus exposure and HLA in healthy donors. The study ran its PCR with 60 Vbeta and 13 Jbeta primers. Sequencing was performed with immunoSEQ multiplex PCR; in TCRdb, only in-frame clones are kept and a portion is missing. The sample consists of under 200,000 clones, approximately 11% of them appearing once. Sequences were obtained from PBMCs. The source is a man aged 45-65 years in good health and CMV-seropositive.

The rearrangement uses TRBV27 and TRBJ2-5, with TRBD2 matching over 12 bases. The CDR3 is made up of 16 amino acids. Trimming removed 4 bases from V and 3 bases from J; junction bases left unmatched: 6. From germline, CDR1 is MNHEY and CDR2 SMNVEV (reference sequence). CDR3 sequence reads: CASSSQPSGGEETQYF. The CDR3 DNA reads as TGTGCCAGCAGTTCTCAACCTAGCGGGGGGGAAGAGACCCAGTACTTC.

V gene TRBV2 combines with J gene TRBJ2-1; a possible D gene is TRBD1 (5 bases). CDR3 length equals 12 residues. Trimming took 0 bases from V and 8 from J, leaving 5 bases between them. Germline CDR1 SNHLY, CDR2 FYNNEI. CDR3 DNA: TGTGCCAGCAGTGAAGCAGGGGATGAGCAGTTCTTC. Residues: CASSEAGDEQFF.

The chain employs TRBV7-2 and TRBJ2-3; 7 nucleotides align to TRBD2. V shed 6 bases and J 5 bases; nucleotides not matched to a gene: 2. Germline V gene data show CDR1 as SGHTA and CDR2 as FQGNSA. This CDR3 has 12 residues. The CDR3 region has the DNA TGTGCCAGCAGTTCGGGGGGAGATACGCAGTATTTT. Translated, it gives CASSSGGDTQYF.

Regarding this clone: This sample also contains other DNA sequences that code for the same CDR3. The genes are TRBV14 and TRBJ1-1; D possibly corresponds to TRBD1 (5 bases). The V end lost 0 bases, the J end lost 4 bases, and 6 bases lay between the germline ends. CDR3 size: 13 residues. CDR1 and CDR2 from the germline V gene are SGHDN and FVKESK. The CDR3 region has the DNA TGTGCCAGCAGCCAAGAAAGGGGCACTGAAGCTTTCTTT. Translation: CASSQERGTEAFF. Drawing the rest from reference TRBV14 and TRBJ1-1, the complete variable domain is EAGVTQFPSHSVIEKGQTVTLRCDPISGHDNLYWYRRVMGKEIKFLLHFVKESKQDESGMPNNRFLAERTGGTYSTLKVQPAELEDSGVYFCASSQERGTEAFFGQGTRLTVV.

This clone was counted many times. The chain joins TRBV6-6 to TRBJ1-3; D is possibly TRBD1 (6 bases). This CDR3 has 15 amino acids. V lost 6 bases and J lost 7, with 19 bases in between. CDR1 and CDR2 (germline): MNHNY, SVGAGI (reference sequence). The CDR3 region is CASRDSGDGWNTIYF. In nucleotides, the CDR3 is TGTGCCAGCAGGGACAGTGGCGATGGTTGGAACACCATATATTTT.

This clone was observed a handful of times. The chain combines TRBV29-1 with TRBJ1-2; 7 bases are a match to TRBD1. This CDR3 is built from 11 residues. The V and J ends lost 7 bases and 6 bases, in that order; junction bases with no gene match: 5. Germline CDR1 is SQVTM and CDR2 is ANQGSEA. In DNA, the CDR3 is TGCAGCGAGAAGACAGGGAATGGCTACACCTTC. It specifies CSEKTGNGYTF. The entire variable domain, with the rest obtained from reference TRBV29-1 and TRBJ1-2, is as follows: SAVISQKPSRDICQRGTSLTIQCQVDSQVTMMFWYRQQPGQSLTLIATANQGSEATYESGFVIDKFPISRPNLTFSTLTVSNMSPEDSSIYLCSEKTGNGYTFGSGTRLTVV.

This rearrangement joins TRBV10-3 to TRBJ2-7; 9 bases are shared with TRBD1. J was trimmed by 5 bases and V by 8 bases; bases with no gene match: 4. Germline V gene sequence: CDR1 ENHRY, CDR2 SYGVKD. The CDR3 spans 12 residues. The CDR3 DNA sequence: TGTGCCATCGGACAGGGGACCAACGAGCAGTACTTC. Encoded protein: CAIGQGTNEQYF.

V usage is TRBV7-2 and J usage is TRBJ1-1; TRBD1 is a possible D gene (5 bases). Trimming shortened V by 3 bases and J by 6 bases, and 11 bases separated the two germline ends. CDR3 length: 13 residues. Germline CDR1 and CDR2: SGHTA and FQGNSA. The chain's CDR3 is CASSFTGGSEAFF. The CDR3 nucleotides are TGTGCCAGCAGCTTCACCGGGGGTTCTGAAGCTTTCTTT.

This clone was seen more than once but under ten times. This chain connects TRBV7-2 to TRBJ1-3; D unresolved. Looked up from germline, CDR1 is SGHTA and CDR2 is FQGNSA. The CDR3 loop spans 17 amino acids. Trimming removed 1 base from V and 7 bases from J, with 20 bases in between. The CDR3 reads CASSLGQSGSGSNTIYF. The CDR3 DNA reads TGTGCCAGCAGCTTAGGGCAGAGTGGGAGCGGGAGTAACACCATATATTTT.

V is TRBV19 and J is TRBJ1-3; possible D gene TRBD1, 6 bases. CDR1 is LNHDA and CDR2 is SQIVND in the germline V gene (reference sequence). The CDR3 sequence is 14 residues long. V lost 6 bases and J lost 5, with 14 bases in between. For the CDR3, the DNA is TGTGCCAGTAGCCCCGGGACAAGCCGAAACACCATATATTTT. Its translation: CASSPGTSRNTIYF.

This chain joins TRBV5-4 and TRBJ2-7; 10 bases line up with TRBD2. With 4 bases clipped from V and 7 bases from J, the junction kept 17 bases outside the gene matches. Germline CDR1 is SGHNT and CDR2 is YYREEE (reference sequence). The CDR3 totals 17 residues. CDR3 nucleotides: TGTGCCAGCAGCCCCTCAACTAGCGGGGATCCGGGTTTGGAGCAGTACTTC. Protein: CASSPSTSGDPGLEQYF.

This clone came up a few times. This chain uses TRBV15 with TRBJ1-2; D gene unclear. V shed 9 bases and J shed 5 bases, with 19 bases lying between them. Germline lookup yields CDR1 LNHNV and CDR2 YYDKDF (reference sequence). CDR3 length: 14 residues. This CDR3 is CATHHGSGAYGYTF. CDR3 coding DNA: TGTGCCACTCATCACGGCAGTGGAGCGTATGGCTACACCTTC.

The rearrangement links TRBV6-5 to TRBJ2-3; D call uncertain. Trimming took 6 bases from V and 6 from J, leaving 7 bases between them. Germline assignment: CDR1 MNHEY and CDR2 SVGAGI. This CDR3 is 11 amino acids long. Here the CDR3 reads CASRREDTQYF. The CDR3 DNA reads TGTGCCAGCAGGCGAGAGGATACGCAGTATTTT.

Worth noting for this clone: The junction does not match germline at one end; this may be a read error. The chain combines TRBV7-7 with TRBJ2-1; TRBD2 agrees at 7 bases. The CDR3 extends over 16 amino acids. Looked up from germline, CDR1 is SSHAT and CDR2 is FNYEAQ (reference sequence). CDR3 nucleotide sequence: TGTGCTAGCAGCCTCGGCCTAGGGAGGGGAGTGAATGAGCAGTTCTTC. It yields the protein CASSLGLGRGVNEQFF.

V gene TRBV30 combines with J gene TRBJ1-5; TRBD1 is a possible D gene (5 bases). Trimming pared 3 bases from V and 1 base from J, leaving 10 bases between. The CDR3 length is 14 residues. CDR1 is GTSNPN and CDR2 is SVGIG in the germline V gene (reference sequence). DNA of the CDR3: TGTGCCTGGAGAGGGGATAGGAGCAATCAGCCCCAGCATTTT. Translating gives CAWRGDRSNQPQHF.

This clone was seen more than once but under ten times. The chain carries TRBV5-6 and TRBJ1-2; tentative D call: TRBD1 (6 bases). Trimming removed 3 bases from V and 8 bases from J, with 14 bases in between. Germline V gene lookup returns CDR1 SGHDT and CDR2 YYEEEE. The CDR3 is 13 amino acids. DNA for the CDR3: TGTGCCAGCAGCTGGAACAGGGTGCGAGGCTACACCTTC. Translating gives CASSWNRVRGYTF.

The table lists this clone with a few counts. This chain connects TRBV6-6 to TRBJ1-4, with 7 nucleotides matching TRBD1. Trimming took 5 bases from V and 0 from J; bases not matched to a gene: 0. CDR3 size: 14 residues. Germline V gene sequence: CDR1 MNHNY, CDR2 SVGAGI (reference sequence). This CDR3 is CASSQGATNEKLFF. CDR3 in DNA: TGTGCCAGCAGTCAGGGGGCAACTAATGAAAAACTGTTTTTT.

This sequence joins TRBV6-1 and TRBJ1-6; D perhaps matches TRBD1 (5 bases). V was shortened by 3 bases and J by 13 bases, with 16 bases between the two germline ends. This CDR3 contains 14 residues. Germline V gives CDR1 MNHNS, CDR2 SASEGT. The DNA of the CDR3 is TGTGCCAGCAGTGAGGGGCTTCCCCCAAGCCCCCTCCACTTT. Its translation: CASSEGLPPSPLHF.

CDR3 sequence: CASSPEHEQFF. CDR3 DNA: TGTGCCAGCAGCCCCGAGCATGAGCAGTTCTTC. The chain is built from TRBV7-8 and TRBJ2-1; the D is unclear. Between the trimmed V and J ends, which lost 5 bases and 8 bases, there was a span of 7 bases. The CDR3 runs to 11 residues. Germline loops: CDR1 SGHVS, CDR2 FQNEAQ.

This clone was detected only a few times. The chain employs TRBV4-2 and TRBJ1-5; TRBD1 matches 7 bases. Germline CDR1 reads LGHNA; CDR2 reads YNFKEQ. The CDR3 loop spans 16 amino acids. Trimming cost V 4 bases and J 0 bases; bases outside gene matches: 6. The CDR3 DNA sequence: TGTGCCAGCAGCCTATCGACAGGGAATAGCAATCAGCCCCAGCATTTT. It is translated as CASSLSTGNSNQPQHF.